Here is one TCR beta chain with its context. Germline CDR1 is SGHVS and CDR2 is FQNEAQ. The CDR3 sequence is 15 residues long. V was cut by 2 bases and J by 3 bases, with 8 bases left in between. Total RNA extracted from each sample amounted to at least 5.5 micrograms. The sample belongs to a study of blood T cells in healthy people across ages. Primers used in a second PCR of roughly 6 to 11 cycles were a sample-barcoded 5' primer and a J-beta primer mix. The authors tagged each cDNA molecule using a template-switch adaptor with 12 random nucleotides. TCRdb re-called the 5' RACE reads through MiXCR, storing one row per CDR3 protein. The profile covers about 1,500,000 distinct CDR3 sequences, with around two fifths appearing a single time and roughly 8.2% taken by the ten largest.

V gene TRBV7-8 combines with J gene TRBJ2-6; no clear D gene. The sequence derives from a woman aged 18 to 35 in good health. Sequences were obtained from blood. This chain's CDR3 is CASSLTRYGANVLTF. CDR3 coding DNA: TGTGCCAGCAGCTTAACTCGGTATGGGGCCAACGTCCTGACTTTC.